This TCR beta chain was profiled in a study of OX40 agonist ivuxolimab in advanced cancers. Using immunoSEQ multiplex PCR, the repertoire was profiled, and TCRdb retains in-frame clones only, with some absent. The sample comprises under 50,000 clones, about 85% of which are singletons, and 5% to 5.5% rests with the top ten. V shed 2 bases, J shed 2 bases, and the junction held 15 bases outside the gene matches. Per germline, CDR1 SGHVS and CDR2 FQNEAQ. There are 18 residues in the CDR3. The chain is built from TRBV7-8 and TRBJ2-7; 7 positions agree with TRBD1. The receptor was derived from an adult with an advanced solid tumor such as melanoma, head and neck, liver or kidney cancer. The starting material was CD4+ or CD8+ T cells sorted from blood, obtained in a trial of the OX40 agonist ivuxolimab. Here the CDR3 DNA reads TGTGCCAGCAGCTTAAGGCGAGGTGGTGCGGACAGGCCCTACGAGCAGTACTTC. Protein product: CASSLRRGGADRPYEQYF.